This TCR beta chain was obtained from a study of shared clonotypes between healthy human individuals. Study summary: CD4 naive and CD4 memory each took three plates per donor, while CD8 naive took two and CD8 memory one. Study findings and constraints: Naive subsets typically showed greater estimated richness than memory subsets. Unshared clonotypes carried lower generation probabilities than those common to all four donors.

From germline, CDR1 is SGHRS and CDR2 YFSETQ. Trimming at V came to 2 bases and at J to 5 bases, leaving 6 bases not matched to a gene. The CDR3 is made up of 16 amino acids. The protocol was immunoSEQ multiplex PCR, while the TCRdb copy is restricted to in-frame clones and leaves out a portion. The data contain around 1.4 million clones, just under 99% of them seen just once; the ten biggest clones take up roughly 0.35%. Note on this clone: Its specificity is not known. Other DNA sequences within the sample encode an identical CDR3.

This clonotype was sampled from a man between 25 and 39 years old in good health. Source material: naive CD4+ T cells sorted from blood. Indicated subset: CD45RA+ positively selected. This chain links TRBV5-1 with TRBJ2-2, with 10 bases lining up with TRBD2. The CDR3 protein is CASSFLAGVGTGELFF. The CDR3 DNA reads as TGCGCCAGCAGCTTTCTAGCGGGAGTCGGTACCGGGGAGCTGTTTTTT.